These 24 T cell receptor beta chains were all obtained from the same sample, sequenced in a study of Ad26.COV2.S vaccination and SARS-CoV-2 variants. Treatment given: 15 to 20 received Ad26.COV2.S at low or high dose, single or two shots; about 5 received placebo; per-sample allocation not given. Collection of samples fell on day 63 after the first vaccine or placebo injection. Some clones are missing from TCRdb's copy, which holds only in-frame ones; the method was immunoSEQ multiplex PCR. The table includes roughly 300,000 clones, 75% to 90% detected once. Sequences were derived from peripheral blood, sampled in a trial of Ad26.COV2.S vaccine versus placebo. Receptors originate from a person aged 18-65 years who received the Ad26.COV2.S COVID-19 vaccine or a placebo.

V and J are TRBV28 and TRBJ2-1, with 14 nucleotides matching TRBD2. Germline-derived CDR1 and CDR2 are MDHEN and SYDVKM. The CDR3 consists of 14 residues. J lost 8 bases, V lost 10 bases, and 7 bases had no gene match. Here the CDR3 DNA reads TGTGCCACCTGGACTAGCGGGAGGAACCATGAGCAGTTCTTC. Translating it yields CATWTSGRNHEQFF.

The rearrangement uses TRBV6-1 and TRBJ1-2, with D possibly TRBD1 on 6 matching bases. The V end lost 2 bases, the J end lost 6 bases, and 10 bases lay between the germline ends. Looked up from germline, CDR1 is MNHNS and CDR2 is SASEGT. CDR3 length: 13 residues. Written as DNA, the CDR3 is TGTGCCAGCAGTGAATCGGGACACGATGGCTACACCTTC. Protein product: CASSESGHDGYTF.

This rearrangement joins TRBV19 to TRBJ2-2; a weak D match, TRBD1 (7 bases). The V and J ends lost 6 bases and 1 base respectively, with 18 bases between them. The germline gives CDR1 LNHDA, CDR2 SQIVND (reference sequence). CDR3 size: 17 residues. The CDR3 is CASRLTGTVGNTGELFF. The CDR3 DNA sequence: TGTGCCAGTAGGCTGACAGGGACTGTCGGGAACACCGGGGAGCTGTTTTTT.

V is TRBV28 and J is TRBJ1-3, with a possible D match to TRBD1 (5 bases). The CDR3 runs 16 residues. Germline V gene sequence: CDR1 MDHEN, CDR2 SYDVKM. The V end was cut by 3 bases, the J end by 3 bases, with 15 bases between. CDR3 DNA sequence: TGTGCCAGCAGTTTCCCCCCTGTGGGGGTTGGAAACACCATATATTTT. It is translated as CASSFPPVGVGNTIYF.

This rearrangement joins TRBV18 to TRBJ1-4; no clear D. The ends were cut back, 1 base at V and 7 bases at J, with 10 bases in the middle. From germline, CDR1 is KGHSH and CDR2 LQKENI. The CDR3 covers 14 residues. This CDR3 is CASSPQGGPEKLFF. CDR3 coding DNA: TGTGCCAGCTCACCACAGGGAGGGCCTGAAAAACTGTTTTTT.

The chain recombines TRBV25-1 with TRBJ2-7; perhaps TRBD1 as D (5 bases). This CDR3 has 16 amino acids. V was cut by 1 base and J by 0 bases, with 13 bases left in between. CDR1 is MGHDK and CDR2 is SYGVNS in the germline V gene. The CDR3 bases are TGTGCCAGCAGTGAATGGGGCAGGGAAAGCTCCTACGAGCAGTACTTC. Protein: CASSEWGRESSYEQYF.

The CDR3 DNA reads as TGTGCCAGCAGCACCGACAGGGCGTCCTACAATGAGCAGTTCTTC. Residues: CASSTDRASYNEQFF. V is TRBV7-2 and J is TRBJ2-1; 7 nucleotides line up with TRBD1. The CDR3 covers 15 residues. CDR1 is SGHTA, CDR2 FQGNSA, per germline. V shed 5 bases and J 1 base; nucleotides not matched to a gene: 5.

CDR3 residues: CASSLGAAGEQFF. CDR3 sequence (DNA): TGTGCCAGCAGCTTAGGGGCCGCCGGTGAGCAGTTCTTC. The chain links TRBV7-2 to TRBJ2-1, with D hard to call. CDR3 size: 13 residues. The V gene lost 1 base and the J gene lost 9 bases, with 10 bases spanning the gap. Germline CDR1 and CDR2: SGHTA and FQGNSA.

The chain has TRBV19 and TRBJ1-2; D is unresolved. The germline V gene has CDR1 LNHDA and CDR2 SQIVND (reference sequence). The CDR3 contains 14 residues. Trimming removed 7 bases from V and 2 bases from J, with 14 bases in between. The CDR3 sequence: CASTPGQRNYGYTF. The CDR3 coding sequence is TGTGCCAGTACTCCGGGCCAAAGAAACTATGGCTACACCTTC. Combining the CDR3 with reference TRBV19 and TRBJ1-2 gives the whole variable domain DGGITQSPKYLFRKEGQNVTLSCEQNLNHDAMYWYRQDPGQGLRLIYYSQIVNDFQKGDIAEGYSVSREKKESFPLTVTSAQKNPTAFYLCASTPGQRNYGYTFGSGTRLTVV.

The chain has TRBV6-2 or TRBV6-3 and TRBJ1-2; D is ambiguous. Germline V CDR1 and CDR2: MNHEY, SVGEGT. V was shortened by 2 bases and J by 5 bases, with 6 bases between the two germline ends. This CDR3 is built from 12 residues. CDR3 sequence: CASSYTQYGYTF. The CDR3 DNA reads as TGTGCCAGCAGTTACACACAGTATGGCTACACCTTC.

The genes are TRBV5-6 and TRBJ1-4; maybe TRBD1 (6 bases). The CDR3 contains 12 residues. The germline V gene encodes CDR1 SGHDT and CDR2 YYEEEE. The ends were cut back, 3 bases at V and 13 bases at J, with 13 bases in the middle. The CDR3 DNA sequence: TGTGCCAGCAGCTCCGGGGACAAAGGACTGTTTTTT. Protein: CASSSGDKGLFF.

DNA for the CDR3: TGTGCCTGGAGTGTTACGGGGTCTGGCTACACCTTC. This translates into CAWSVTGSGYTF. The rearrangement links TRBV30 to TRBJ1-2; D ambiguous. V lost 0 bases to trimming and J lost 7 bases, with 9 bases between them. The germline V gene has CDR1 GTSNPN and CDR2 SVGIG (reference sequence). The CDR3 is 12 amino acids.

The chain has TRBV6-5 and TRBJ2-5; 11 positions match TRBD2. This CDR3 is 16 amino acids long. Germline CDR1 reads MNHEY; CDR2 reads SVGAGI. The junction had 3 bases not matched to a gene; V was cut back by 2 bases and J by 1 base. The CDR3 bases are TGTGCCAGCAGTTACCCAACTAGCGGGGGCCAAGAGACCCAGTACTTC. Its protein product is CASSYPTSGGQETQYF.

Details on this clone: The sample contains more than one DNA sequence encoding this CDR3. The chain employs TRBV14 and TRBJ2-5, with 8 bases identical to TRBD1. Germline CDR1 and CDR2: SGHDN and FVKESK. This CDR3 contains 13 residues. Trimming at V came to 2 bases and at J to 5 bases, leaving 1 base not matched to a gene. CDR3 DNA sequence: TGTGCCAGCAGCCAAAACAGGGGGGAGACCCAGTACTTC. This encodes CASSQNRGETQYF. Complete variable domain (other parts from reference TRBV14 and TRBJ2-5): EAGVTQFPSHSVIEKGQTVTLRCDPISGHDNLYWYRRVMGKEIKFLLHFVKESKQDESGMPNNRFLAERTGGTYSTLKVQPAELEDSGVYFCASSQNRGETQYFGPGTRLLVL.

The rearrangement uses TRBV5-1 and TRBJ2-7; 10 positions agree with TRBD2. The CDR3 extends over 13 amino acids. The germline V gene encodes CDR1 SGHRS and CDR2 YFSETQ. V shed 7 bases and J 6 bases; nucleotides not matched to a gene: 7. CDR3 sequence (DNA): TGCGCCAGCGGTCCGGGACTAGCGAGCGAGCAGTACTTC. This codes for CASGPGLASEQYF.

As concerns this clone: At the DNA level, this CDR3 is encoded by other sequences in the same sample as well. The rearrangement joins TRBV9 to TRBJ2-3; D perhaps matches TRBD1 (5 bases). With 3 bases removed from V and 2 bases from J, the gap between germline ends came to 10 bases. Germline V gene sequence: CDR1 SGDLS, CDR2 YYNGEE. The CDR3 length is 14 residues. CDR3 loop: CASSARQNTDTQYF. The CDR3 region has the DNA TGTGCCAGCAGCGCACGACAGAACACAGATACGCAGTATTTT.

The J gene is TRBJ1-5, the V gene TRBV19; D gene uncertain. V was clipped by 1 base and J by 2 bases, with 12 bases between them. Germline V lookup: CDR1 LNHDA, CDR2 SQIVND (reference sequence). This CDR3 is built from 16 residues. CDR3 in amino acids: CASSIGRHWGNQPQHF. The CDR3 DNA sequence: TGTGCCAGTAGTATAGGTCGACATTGGGGCAATCAGCCCCAGCATTTT.

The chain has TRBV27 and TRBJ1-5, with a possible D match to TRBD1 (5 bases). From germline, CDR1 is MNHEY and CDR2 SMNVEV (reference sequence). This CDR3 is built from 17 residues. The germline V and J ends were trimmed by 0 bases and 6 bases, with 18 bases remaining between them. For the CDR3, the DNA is TGTGCCAGCAGTTTATCGGGTCGACGGGGGGTGGGTCAGCCCCAGCATTTT. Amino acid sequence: CASSLSGRRGVGQPQHF.

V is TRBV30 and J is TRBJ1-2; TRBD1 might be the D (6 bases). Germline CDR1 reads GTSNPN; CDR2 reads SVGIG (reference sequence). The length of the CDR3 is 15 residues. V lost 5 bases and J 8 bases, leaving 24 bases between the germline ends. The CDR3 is CAWGQTGQFLSGYTF. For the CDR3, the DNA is TGTGCCTGGGGTCAAACAGGACAGTTTCTTTCCGGCTACACCTTC.

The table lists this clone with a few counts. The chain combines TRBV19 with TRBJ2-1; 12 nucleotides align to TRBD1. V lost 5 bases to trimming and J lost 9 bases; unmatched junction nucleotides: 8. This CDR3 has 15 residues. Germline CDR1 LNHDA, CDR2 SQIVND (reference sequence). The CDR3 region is CASSYVGQGASEQFF. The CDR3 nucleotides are TGTGCCAGTAGTTATGTGGGACAGGGGGCCAGTGAGCAGTTCTTC.

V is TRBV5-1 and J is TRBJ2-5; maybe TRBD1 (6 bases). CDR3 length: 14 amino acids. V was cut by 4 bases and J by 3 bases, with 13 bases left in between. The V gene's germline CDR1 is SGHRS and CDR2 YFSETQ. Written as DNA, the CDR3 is TGCGCCAGCAGCCCACAGGGATTCGAAGAGACCCAGTACTTC. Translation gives CASSPQGFEETQYF.

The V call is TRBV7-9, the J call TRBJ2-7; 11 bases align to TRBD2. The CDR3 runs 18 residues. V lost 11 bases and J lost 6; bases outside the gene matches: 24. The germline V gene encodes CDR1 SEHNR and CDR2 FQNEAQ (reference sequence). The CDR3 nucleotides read TGTGCCGGGGGGGGTCCACGGACTAGCGGGCGCGGTGTGGGCGAGCAGTACTTC. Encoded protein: CAGGGPRTSGRGVGEQYF.

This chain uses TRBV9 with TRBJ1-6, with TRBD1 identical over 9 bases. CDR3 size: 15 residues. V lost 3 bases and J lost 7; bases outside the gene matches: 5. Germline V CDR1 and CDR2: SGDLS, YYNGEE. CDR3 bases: TGTGCCAGCAGCGCCCTGGGACAGGGAAATTCACCCCTCCACTTT. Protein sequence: CASSALGQGNSPLHF.

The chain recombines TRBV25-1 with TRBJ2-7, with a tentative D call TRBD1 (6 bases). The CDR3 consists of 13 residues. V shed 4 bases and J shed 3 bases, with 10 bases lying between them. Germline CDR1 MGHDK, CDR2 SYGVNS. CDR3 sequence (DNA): TGTGCCAGCAGTGGACAGGCTGTCTACGAGCAGTACTTC. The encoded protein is CASSGQAVYEQYF.